This is a list of T cell receptor beta chains from one sample in a study of blood T cell repertoires in COVID-19. Clones were read by immunoSEQ multiplex PCR, and TCRdb kept only the in-frame ones, dropping some. Of 200,000 to 300,000 clones in the sample, approximately 90% were seen once. The sequencing input was PBMCs or T cells enriched from blood (not recorded which). The receptor source for this set is a middle-aged man who had recovered from COVID-19. CDR3s include the opening cysteine and the closing phenylalanine or tryptophan. D genes are given only for firm matches. Clone size is given for some rows only: seen once, a few or many times, or a class if the clone is expanded.

V gene,clone size,D gene,J gene,CDR3 DNA,CDR3 protein
TRBV7-2,-,-,TRBJ2-3,TGTGCCAGCAGCTTAAATGCCGGGGGCACAGATACGCAGTATTTT,CASSLNAGGTDTQYF
TRBV4-3,-,-,TRBJ1-1,TGCGCCAGCAGCCAAAGGTGGGCGAACACTGAAGCTTTCTTT,CASSQRWANTEAFF
TRBV7-2,-,TRBD2,TRBJ2-7,TGTGCCAGCAGCCCTCCGGTAGCGGGAGCCCCCGAGCAGTACTTC,CASSPPVAGAPEQYF
TRBV4-2,once,-,TRBJ1-1,TGTGCCAGCAGCCAAGGCCTATGGAACACTGAAGCTTTCTTT,CASSQGLWNTEAFF
TRBV6-5,-,-,TRBJ2-7,TGTGCCAGCAGTTACGTGGCCTCCTACGAGCAGTACTTC,CASSYVASYEQYF
TRBV29-1,-,-,TRBJ1-4,TGCAGCGTTGCGGAAGGGAAGAGGGATGAAAAACTGTTTTTT,CSVAEGKRDEKLFF
TRBV14,-,-,TRBJ1-1,TGTGCCAGCAGCCCCATCGTGGGGTCCGGGAAGAACACTGAAGCTTTCTTT,CASSPIVGSGKNTEAFF
TRBV2,-,TRBD2,TRBJ2-1,TGTGCCAGCAGTGAAAGAGCGGGGGGGCTAAATGAGCAGTTCTTC,CASSERAGGLNEQFF
TRBV28,once,-,TRBJ2-1,TGTGCCAGCAGCTCGTACCTAGCAATTGAGCAGTTCTTC,CASSSYLAIEQFF
TRBV7-9,few,TRBD2,TRBJ2-5,TGTGCCAGCAGCTTAGTGGCGGGAGGAGAGACCCAGTACTTC,CASSLVAGGETQYF
TRBV4-3,-,TRBD1,TRBJ2-7,TGCGCCAGCAGCCAGAGTTGGACAGGGATCACCTACGAGCAGTACTTC,CASSQSWTGITYEQYF
TRBV11-3,-,-,TRBJ2-7,TGTGCCAGCAGCTTAGACCTCGACAGAAGCGAGCAGTACTTC,CASSLDLDRSEQYF
TRBV19,-,TRBD2,TRBJ2-2,TGTGCCAGTAGTAGGGCTAGCGGGAGGGCCGGGGAGCTGTTTTTT,CASSRASGRAGELFF
TRBV11-3,-,TRBD1,TRBJ2-2,TGTGCCAGCAGCTCTCGACAGGGGGACACCGGGGAGCTGTTTTTT,CASSSRQGDTGELFF
TRBV7-8,-,TRBD2,TRBJ2-7,TGTGCCAGCAGCCCCGCACTAGCGGAGGACTCCTACGAGCAGTACTTC,CASSPALAEDSYEQYF
TRBV3-1/TRBV3-2,-,TRBD2,TRBJ2-5,TGTGCCAGCAGCCAGGCTAGCGGCCAAGAGACCCAGTACTTC,CASSQASGQETQYF
TRBV6-5,-,-,TRBJ2-1,TGTGCCAGCACTGGACTGGCCTACAATGAGCAGTTCTTC,CASTGLAYNEQFF
TRBV5-5,-,-,TRBJ1-3,TGTGCCAGCAGCTTGGGAGGCGTGTCTGGAAACACCATATATTTT,CASSLGGVSGNTIYF
TRBV14,-,-,TRBJ1-1,TGTGCCAGCAGCCAAGATCGTGAGGTGAACACTGAAGCTTTCTTT,CASSQDREVNTEAFF
TRBV6-5,-,-,TRBJ1-2,TGTGCCAGCTCACAGGGCTCAGACTTCTTC,CASSQGSDFF
TRBV2,-,TRBD2,TRBJ2-1,TGTGCCAGCAGTGAGGTGCGGGGGGGCATGTATGAGCAGTTCTTC,CASSEVRGGMYEQFF
TRBV27,-,TRBD1,TRBJ1-2,TGTGCCAGCAGTTGGGACAGGGGAAACTATGGCTACACCTTC,CASSWDRGNYGYTF
TRBV5-4,-,-,TRBJ2-1,TGTGCCAGCAGCTTGAAGGTTCGGAGCTCCTACAATGAGCAGTTCTTC,CASSLKVRSSYNEQFF
TRBV4-1,once,TRBD2,TRBJ2-7,TGCGCCAGCAGCCACGAAACTTGGGAGGCTAGCGGACTTTTCTACGAGCAGTACTTC,CASSHETWEASGLFYEQYF
TRBV11-2,-,-,TRBJ2-5,TGTGCCAGCAGCTTAGTGGAGGAGACCCAGTACTTC,CASSLVEETQYF
TRBV5-1,-,-,TRBJ1-1,TGCGCCAGCAGCTTGGGTGGGGCAGGAGACACTGAAGCTTTCTTT,CASSLGGAGDTEAFF
TRBV19,-,TRBD1,TRBJ1-6,TGTGCCAGTAGTAAACGACAGGGGCTTGGGTCACCCCTCCACTTT,CASSKRQGLGSPLHF
TRBV2,-,-,TRBJ1-4,TGTGCCAGCAGGGAGAGGCTGGAAAAACTGTTTTTT,CASRERLEKLFF
TRBV21-1,once,-,TRBJ2-7,TGTGCCAGCAGCAAAGGGACTAGCGTCCTACGGGGGATTTACGAGCAGTACTTC,CASSKGTSVLRGIYEQYF
TRBV7-2,-,-,TRBJ2-3,TGTGCCAGCAGCTTAAGGGATTACGGGAGTGCAGATACGCAGTATTTT,CASSLRDYGSADTQYF
TRBV21-1,-,-,TRBJ1-1,TGTGCCAACTCAACCGGGACAGGGAGTATGAACACTGAAGCTTTCTTT,CANSTGTGSMNTEAFF
TRBV30,once,TRBD2,TRBJ2-6,TGTGCCTGGGGGATGTGGGAGGGCTCTGGGGCCAACGTCCTGACTTTC,CAWGMWEGSGANVLTF
TRBV25-1,few,-,TRBJ2-1,TGTGCCAGCAGATCTACGGGGATAGGGAATGAGCAGTTCTTC,CASRSTGIGNEQFF
TRBV6-1,once,TRBD1,TRBJ2-7,TGTGCCAGCAGTGAGACAGGGGTACCCTCTTACGAGCAGTACTTC,CASSETGVPSYEQYF
TRBV18,once,-,TRBJ1-5,TGTGCCAGCTCACCCCCTACAGGGACTCAGCCCCAGCATTTT,CASSPPTGTQPQHF
TRBV7-9,-,TRBD1,TRBJ1-3,TGTGCCAGCAGCTGGACAGGGGGATTGGGAAACACCATATATTTT,CASSWTGGLGNTIYF
TRBV7-8,few,-,TRBJ2-5,TGTGCCAGCAGCTGGGGGGGCAAAGAGACCCAGTACTTC,CASSWGGKETQYF
TRBV9,-,-,TRBJ1-3,TGTGCCAGCAGCGCAAGAGGGGGAACAGCTGGAAACACCATATATTTT,CASSARGGTAGNTIYF
TRBV21-1,-,-,TRBJ1-1,TGTGCCATCTCACAGGGGATCGAATGGAACACTGAAGCTTTCTTT,CAISQGIEWNTEAFF
TRBV25-1,-,-,TRBJ1-1,TGTGCCAGCAGTGAATTTGCTGACTACACTGAAGCTTTCTTT,CASSEFADYTEAFF
TRBV11-2,-,TRBD2,TRBJ2-1,TGTGCCAGCACCTTAGTGTATAGGACTAGCGGGACCTACAATGAGCAGTTCTTC,CASTLVYRTSGTYNEQFF
TRBV29-1,-,TRBD1,TRBJ1-2,TGCAGCGTGAATTCCGGGACAGTTCTTCGTGGCTACACCTTC,CSVNSGTVLRGYTF